This TCR beta chain was sequenced during a study of regulatory T cells in long-lasting Graves disease. The study's findings and limits: Since the sample size was small, accuracy may have been reduced.

Arm-PCR of CDR3 regions and iRepertoire HTBI primers were used to build TCR beta libraries. One entry per CDR3 protein, called by TCRdb with MiXCR from the multiplex PCR reads. In the table there are under 450,000 distinct CDR3 sequences, about a quarter of which are singletons. Trimming removed 0 bases at V and 15 bases at J, with 9 bases between. This CDR3 comprises 12 residues. Germline CDR1 is SGHTA and CDR2 is FQGNSA. This clonotype was recorded at least ten times. The antigen is not known. Time point described: persistent/refractory GD, antithyroid drugs over 5 years with positive TRAb. Making the TCR library involved RNA that had been extracted from PBMCs.

The chain recombines TRBV7-2 with TRBJ1-6; D not certain. This TCR was recovered from a female donor with Graves disease. Sample: peripheral blood mononuclear cells (PBMCs), taken when the disease was refractory, from a patient treated with antithyroid drugs. CDR3 amino acids: CASSLALGDLHF. CDR3 DNA sequence: TGTGCCAGCAGCTTAGCGCTCGGGGACCTCCACTTT.